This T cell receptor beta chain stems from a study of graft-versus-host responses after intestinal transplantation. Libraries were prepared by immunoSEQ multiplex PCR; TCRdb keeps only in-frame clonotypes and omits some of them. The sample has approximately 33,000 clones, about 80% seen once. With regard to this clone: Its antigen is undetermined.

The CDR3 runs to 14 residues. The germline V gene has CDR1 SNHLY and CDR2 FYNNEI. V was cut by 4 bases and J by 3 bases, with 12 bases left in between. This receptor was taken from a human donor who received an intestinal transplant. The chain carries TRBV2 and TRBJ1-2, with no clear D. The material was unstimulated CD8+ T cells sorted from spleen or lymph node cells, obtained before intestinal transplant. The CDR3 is CASSVGARDYGYTF. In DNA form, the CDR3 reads TGTGCCAGCAGTGTCGGCGCACGGGACTATGGCTACACCTTC.